This is a list of T cell receptor beta chains from one sample in a study of blood T cell repertoires in COVID-19. The protocol was immunoSEQ multiplex PCR, while the TCRdb copy is restricted to in-frame clones and leaves out a portion. Of about 400,000 clones in the sample, 88% are singletons; the top ten hold more than 2%. The sample comprised PBMCs or T cells enriched from blood (not recorded which). The receptor set was obtained from a woman between 35 and 50 years old with acute COVID-19. Each CDR3 is given without its conserved first and last residue. The order of the fields is V gene, J gene, D gene, CDR3 protein. D genes are given only for firm matches.

>TRBV4-1|TRBJ1-5|.
ASSQAGYNQPQH
>TRBV11-3|TRBJ2-5|TRBD2
ASSGWGLAGGFWETQY
>TRBV7-9|TRBJ2-7|.
ASSLTGYHEQY
>TRBV12-3/TRBV12-4|TRBJ1-1|.
ASFTGLNTEAF
>TRBV6-5|TRBJ1-1|TRBD1
ASSYSNRGSAEAF
>TRBV4-1|TRBJ2-5|.
ASRQGYGLRGETQY
>TRBV5-1|TRBJ2-3|.
ASSLGGTASSTDTQY
>TRBV11-3|TRBJ2-3|TRBD2
ASSQRLAGGSTDTQY
>TRBV11-3|TRBJ2-2|TRBD2
ASSFGLAANTGELF
>TRBV19|TRBJ1-1|TRBD1
ASRSSRGPFVEAF
>TRBV19|TRBJ1-4|TRBD1
ASTSGTGGEKLF
>TRBV7-8|TRBJ2-2|.
ASSQILRRGNTGELF
>TRBV7-8|TRBJ2-1|TRBD2
ASSLAFNGGADNEQF
>TRBV27|TRBJ2-2|TRBD1
ASSWTGRTGELF
>TRBV14|TRBJ2-3|TRBD1
ASSLRQGPRSADTQY
>TRBV7-2|TRBJ2-5|TRBD2
ASSYNPGLGQETQY
>TRBV5-1|TRBJ2-7|TRBD1
ASSLMGQGNYEQY
>TRBV5-4|TRBJ2-7|.
ASSLVGTYEQY
>TRBV30|TRBJ1-2|.
AWSGWNRNYGYT
>TRBV7-6|TRBJ2-3|TRBD2
ASSPGTSGEADTQY
>TRBV7-8|TRBJ1-1|.
ASSLLSRVTEAF
>TRBV10-2|TRBJ2-7|TRBD2
ASIWGGKQY
>TRBV10-3|TRBJ2-2|TRBD1
AISEPPGRGSVTGELF
>TRBV20-1|TRBJ1-3|TRBD1
SASRQGTTGNTIY
>TRBV24-1|TRBJ2-2|TRBD2
ATSDLPGLAGPNTGELF